The present TCR beta chain was sequenced within a study of cytomegalovirus exposure and HLA in healthy donors. Findings and limits, study-wide: Later, an analysis showed that TCR beta chains associated with HLA were more clonally expanded than others that were equally common.

This CDR3 spans 12 amino acids. Germline V lookup: CDR1 SGHAT, CDR2 FQNNGV. PCR involved 60 Vbeta and 13 Jbeta primers. The assay was immunoSEQ multiplex PCR, and TCRdb's table has in-frame clones only and misses some. Counted here are nearly 95,000 clones, roughly 8.2% occurring once; the ten biggest clones make up about 2.1%. Turning to this clone: Its antigen is unidentified.

The sequence was obtained from a man between 45 and 60 years old in good health and CMV-seronegative. The sample consisted of PBMCs. The chain carries TRBV11-2 and TRBJ2-5; 8 positions match TRBD2. The J call is in doubt because the DNA end fits TRBJ2-7 better. CDR3 coding DNA: TGTGCCAGCAGCTCCCGGGGGGGCGAGCAGTACTTC. Protein: CASSSRGGEQYF.